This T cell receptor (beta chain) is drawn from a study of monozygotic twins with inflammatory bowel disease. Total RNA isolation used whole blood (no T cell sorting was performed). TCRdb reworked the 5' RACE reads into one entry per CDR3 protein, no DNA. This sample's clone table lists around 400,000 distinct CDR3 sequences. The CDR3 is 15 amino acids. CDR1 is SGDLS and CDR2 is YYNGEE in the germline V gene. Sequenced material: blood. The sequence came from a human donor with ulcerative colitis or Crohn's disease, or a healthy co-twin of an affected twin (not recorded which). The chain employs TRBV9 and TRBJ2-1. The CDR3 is CASSEKKSAYNEQFF.